Each of the 26 T cell receptor beta chains below was sequenced from the same sample in a study of T-cell reconstitution after alpha-beta-depleted transplantation in children. Library preparation (for TCRbeta) was performed with unique molecular identifiers. TCRdb fed the PCR reads into MiXCR, producing one record per CDR3 protein. Of approximately 630,000 distinct CDR3 sequences in the sample, 10% to 15% were seen once. The material sequenced was PBMCs, taken before TCRalphabeta/CD19-depleted stem cell transplant. The receptors were gathered from a girl aged 2 to 9 with congenital amegakaryocytic thrombocytopenia, due to receive a stem cell transplant.

The V call is TRBV20-1, the J call TRBJ2-5, with 12 bases that match TRBD2. V lost 1 base and J lost 5; bases outside the gene matches: 2. The CDR3 has 14 amino acids. Germline loops: CDR1 DFQATT, CDR2 SNEGSKA (reference sequence). The CDR3 here is CSARAGTSGETQYF. In nucleotides, the CDR3 is TGCAGTGCTAGAGCCGGGACTAGCGGGGAGACCCAGTACTTC.

Many counts were recorded for this clonotype. This chain joins TRBV20-1 and TRBJ2-1; 7 bases map to TRBD2. J lost 2 bases, V lost 6 bases, and 10 bases had no gene match. The CDR3 contains 15 residues. Looked up from germline, CDR1 is DFQATT and CDR2 is SNEGSKA (reference sequence). The CDR3 nucleotides are TGCAGTGCCATTTTGACTAGCTCGCCCTACAATGAGCAGTTCTTC. This encodes CSAILTSSPYNEQFF.

This clonotype has at least ten counts. The CDR3 spells CASSLGRVASNEQFF. In DNA form, the CDR3 reads TGCGCCAGCAGCTTGGGACGAGTGGCCTCCAATGAGCAGTTCTTC. The chain has TRBV5-1 and TRBJ2-1; D is ambiguous. V was shortened by 0 bases and J by 6 bases, with 13 bases between the two germline ends. CDR3 length equals 15 residues. Germline CDR1 and CDR2: SGHRS and YFSETQ.

This clonotype was counted many times. The rearrangement uses TRBV12-3 or TRBV12-4 and TRBJ2-5; a weak D match, TRBD2 (6 bases). This CDR3 has 13 amino acids. V was shortened by 3 bases and J by 4 bases, with 9 bases between the two germline ends. This CDR3 is CASSFRGTETQYF. The CDR3 DNA reads TGTGCCAGCAGTTTTCGGGGGACAGAGACCCAGTACTTC.

This clonotype was detected only a few times. The V gene is TRBV18, the J gene TRBJ2-5, with D perhaps given as TRBD1 or TRBD2 (5 bases each). Between the trimmed V and J ends, which lost 2 bases and 4 bases, there was a span of 17 bases. Germline CDR1 reads KGHSH; CDR2 reads LQKENI. This CDR3 is 16 amino acids long. The chain's CDR3 is CASSPSNGAWGETQYF. The DNA for the CDR3 is TGTGCCAGCTCACCATCGAACGGGGCTTGGGGAGAGACCCAGTACTTC.

The chain employs TRBV19 and TRBJ1-1, with D hard to call. CDR1 LNHDA and CDR2 SQIVND come from the germline V gene (reference sequence). CDR3 size: 13 residues. The V end was cut by 3 bases, the J end by 1 base, with 6 bases between. For the CDR3, the DNA is TGTGCCAGTAGTATTGAGGGGAACACTGAAGCTTTCTTT. Its translation: CASSIEGNTEAFF.

The V call is TRBV27, the J call TRBJ2-1; 13 bases are a match to TRBD2. The CDR3 runs 13 residues. Germline values: CDR1 MNHEY, CDR2 SMNVEV (reference sequence). After removal of 10 bases from V and 7 bases from J, the junction contained 4 bases not matched to a gene. The CDR3 nucleotides are TGTGCCACCAGGACTAGCGGGAGAAATGAGCAGTTCTTC. As protein: CATRTSGRNEQFF.

Ten or more counts support this clonotype. V is TRBV12-3 or TRBV12-4 and J is TRBJ2-3; the match to TRBD2 covers 12 bases. V gave up 6 bases and J gave up 7 bases; unmatched junction bases: 8. The CDR3 covers 15 residues. As DNA, the CDR3 is TGTGCCAGCAGCGCGACTAGCGGGAGCCGATATACGCAGTATTTT. Translated, it gives CASSATSGSRYTQYF.

This clonotype has ten or more counts. The chain is built from TRBV6-1 and TRBJ1-5; D uncertain. CDR1 is MNHNS and CDR2 is SASEGT in the germline V gene. V lost 5 bases, J lost 7 bases, and 15 bases lay in between. The CDR3 sequence is 14 residues long. Here the CDR3 DNA reads TGTGCCAGCAGTCGAAACAGAGATGGGCAGCCCCAGCATTTT. Translating it yields CASSRNRDGQPQHF.

This clonotype was seen a few times. This chain uses TRBV7-6 with TRBJ2-1, with 10 bases aligning to TRBD2. Germline CDR1 SGHVS, CDR2 FNYEAQ. Trimming removed 5 bases from V and 8 bases from J; junction bases left unmatched: 3. This CDR3 is 13 amino acids long. The CDR3 region is CASSSGRVDEQFF. The DNA of the CDR3 is TGTGCCAGCAGCAGCGGGAGGGTTGATGAGCAGTTCTTC. The full variable domain, with the rest looked up from reference TRBV7-6 and TRBJ2-1, is GAGVSQSPRYKVTKRGQDVALRCDPISGHVSLYWYRQALGQGPEFLTYFNYEAQQDKSGLPNDRFSAERPEGSISTLTIQRTEQRDSAMYRCASSSGRVDEQFFGPGTRLTVL.

The rearrangement uses TRBV6-5 and TRBJ2-3; weak D call: TRBD2 (5 bases). Germline V gene data show CDR1 as MNHEY and CDR2 as SVGAGI. Between the trimmed V and J ends, which lost 2 bases and 5 bases, there was a span of 14 bases. This CDR3 has 15 residues. CDR3 nucleotides: TGTGCCAGCAGTTACAGACCCTTACGGGGAGATACGCAGTATTTT. Translated, it gives CASSYRPLRGDTQYF.

This clonotype has just a few counts. This may stem from a read error, because a much larger clone lies one nucleotide away. V is TRBV5-1 and J is TRBJ1-2, with D possibly TRBD1 on 6 matching bases. This CDR3 spans 13 amino acids. V lost 2 bases and J lost 4, with 9 bases in between. Per germline, CDR1 SGHRS and CDR2 YFSETQ. Here the CDR3 DNA reads TGCGCCAGCAGCTTAGGACAGCCCTATGGCTACACCTTC. Translating it yields CASSLGQPYGYTF.

This clonotype was seen only a few times. This rearrangement joins TRBV7-8 to TRBJ2-1; TRBD2 matches at 8 bases. The germline V gene encodes CDR1 SGHVS and CDR2 FQNEAQ. V was clipped by 3 bases and J by 7 bases; unmatched bases: 14. This CDR3 is built from 17 residues. In DNA, the CDR3 is TGTGCCAGCAGCTTTGGTAATTACGGGAGGGCCCGGAATGAGCAGTTCTTC. It is translated as CASSFGNYGRARNEQFF.

This clonotype was seen more than once but under ten times. The rearrangement uses TRBV7-2 and TRBJ2-7; tentative D call: TRBD2 (6 bases). V dropped 5 bases and J dropped 4 bases, with 12 bases sitting between them. Germline lookup yields CDR1 SGHTA and CDR2 FQGNSA. This CDR3 has 13 amino acids. CDR3 DNA sequence: TGTGCCAGCAGCGGCGGGAAAGCTTACGAGCAGTACTTC. Amino acids: CASSGGKAYEQYF.

This clonotype was seen repeatedly, ten times or more. The J gene is TRBJ2-7, the V gene TRBV10-3; D gene ambiguous. This CDR3 region has 16 residues. Germline CDR1 is ENHRY and CDR2 is SYGVKD. The ends were cut back, 3 bases at V and 0 bases at J, with 15 bases in the middle. The CDR3 spells CAISDLDGLSSYEQYF. CDR3 bases: TGTGCCATCAGTGATTTAGACGGATTGAGCTCCTACGAGCAGTACTTC.

CDR3 DNA sequence: TGTGCCAGCAGCTTGAAGGTGTGGAGTATCCCACAAGAGACCCAGTACTTC. This encodes CASSLKVWSIPQETQYF. V and J are TRBV7-9 and TRBJ2-5; D ambiguous. The CDR3 runs 17 residues. The germline V and J ends were trimmed by 3 bases and 2 bases, with 19 bases remaining between them. Germline CDR1 reads SEHNR; CDR2 reads FQNEAQ (reference sequence).

The chain has TRBV30 and TRBJ2-1; 13 nucleotides agree with TRBD2. The germline gives CDR1 GTSNPN, CDR2 SVGIG (reference sequence). After removal of 3 bases from V and 7 bases from J, the junction contained 12 bases not matched to a gene. CDR3 size: 17 residues. The CDR3 sequence is CAWRLYGTSGIKNEQFF. Written as DNA, the CDR3 is TGTGCCTGGAGGTTATACGGGACTAGCGGGATCAAGAATGAGCAGTTCTTC.

This clonotype was counted at least ten times. The chain recombines TRBV15 with TRBJ2-4; D not certain. Germline lookup yields CDR1 LNHNV and CDR2 YYDKDF (reference sequence). CDR3 length: 15 amino acids. The V and J ends lost 0 bases and 1 base respectively, with 7 bases between them. For the CDR3, the DNA is TGTGCCACCAGCAGAGATGGCAAGGCCAAAAACATTCAGTACTTC. It specifies CATSRDGKAKNIQYF.

This clonotype was detected many times. This rearrangement joins TRBV5-1 to TRBJ2-2; 8 positions match TRBD1. J lost 6 bases, V lost 4 bases, and 5 bases had no gene match. The CDR3 has 14 amino acids. In germline, CDR1 is SGHRS, CDR2 YFSETQ. The CDR3 DNA reads TGCGCCAGCAGCACCACGACAGGGGCCGGGGAGCTGTTTTTT. Translating it yields CASSTTTGAGELFF.

This clonotype was seen more than once but under ten times. V gene TRBV24-1 combines with J gene TRBJ2-3; 12 positions match TRBD1. From germline, CDR1 is KGHDR and CDR2 SFDVKD. CDR3 length: 17 amino acids. V dropped 4 bases and J dropped 3; count of bases not matched to a gene: 7. The CDR3 DNA is TGTGCCACCAGTGACGCTCCGGGACAGGGGGCGACAGATACGCAGTATTTT. Translating it yields CATSDAPGQGATDTQYF.

This clonotype has just a few counts. The genes are TRBV10-3 and TRBJ2-3; D is ambiguous. The germline gives CDR1 ENHRY, CDR2 SYGVKD. The CDR3 is 16 residues long. Trimming stripped 5 bases from V and 1 base from J, with 16 bases between. The CDR3 here is CAISPLGRAGTDTQYF. CDR3 DNA sequence: TGTGCCATCAGTCCCCTGGGTCGTGCGGGCACAGATACGCAGTATTTT.

The V call is TRBV5-1, the J call TRBJ2-3; 8 nucleotides agree with TRBD2. This CDR3 region has 15 residues. The germline CDR1 and CDR2 sequences are SGHRS and YFSETQ. V lost 0 bases, J lost 2 bases, and 2 bases stayed unmatched. The CDR3 region has the DNA TGCGCCAGCAGCTTGGAAGCGGGGGACACAGATACGCAGTATTTT. It codes for CASSLEAGDTDTQYF.

There are many counts of this clonotype. In DNA, the CDR3 is TGCGCCAGCAGCTTTTGGACTAGCGGGAGCGGATATGAGCAGTTCTTC. This codes for CASSFWTSGSGYEQFF. V is TRBV5-1 and J is TRBJ2-1; 13 positions agree with TRBD2. Germline CDR1 reads SGHRS; CDR2 reads YFSETQ. There are 16 residues in the CDR3. The V gene end was trimmed by 2 bases and the J gene end by 8 bases; junction bases not matched to a gene: 7. The variable domain in full, completed from reference TRBV5-1 and TRBJ2-1, reads KAGVTQTPRYLIKTRGQQVTLSCSPISGHRSVSWYQQTPGQGLQFLFEYFSETQRNKGNFPGRFSGRQFSNSRSEMNVSTLELGDSALYLCASSFWTSGSGYEQFFGPGTRLTVL.

This clonotype has more than one count but fewer than ten. J is TRBJ2-3 and V is TRBV12-3 or TRBV12-4; possibly TRBD1 for D (5 bases). This CDR3 region has 16 residues. V lost 8 bases, J lost 3 bases, and 21 bases lay in between. The CDR3 region is CASGFTPGQGTDTQYF. The CDR3 bases are TGTGCCAGCGGATTCACCCCTGGCCAGGGAACAGATACGCAGTATTTT.

This clonotype was found many times. The chain recombines TRBV6-6 with TRBJ1-2; D is possibly TRBD1 (5 bases). Germline lookup yields CDR1 MNHNY and CDR2 SVGAGI (reference sequence). The CDR3 length is 11 residues. Trimming left V 8 bases short and J 8 bases short, with 12 bases between. As DNA, the CDR3 is TGTGCCAGCTTGGGACGTCTGGGCTACACCTTC. Residues: CASLGRLGYTF.

At least ten counts were recorded for this clonotype. The gene calls are TRBV7-2 and TRBJ2-1; 11 positions agree with TRBD2. The CDR3 loop spans 15 amino acids. The trim removed 1 base at V and 5 bases at J, leaving 1 base unmatched. Germline lookup yields CDR1 SGHTA and CDR2 FQGNSA. CDR3 nucleotides: TGTGCCAGCAGCTTAGTAGCGGGAGGGGACAATGAGCAGTTCTTC. This codes for CASSLVAGGDNEQFF.